The next 28 T cell receptor beta chains were all read from a single sample in a study of blood T cell repertoires in COVID-19. Method: immunoSEQ multiplex PCR; TCRdb's copy keeps in-frame clones and lacks some. The table has around 250,000 clones, over 80% seen once. Sequencing input: peripheral blood. These receptors were taken from a man aged 30 to 39 who had recovered from COVID-19.

The V gene is TRBV6-1, the J gene TRBJ1-3, with D possibly TRBD1 on 5 matching bases. Deletions cut 2 bases from V and 4 bases from J, with 21 bases between. The V gene's germline CDR1 is MNHNS and CDR2 SASEGT. The CDR3 has 18 amino acids. This chain's CDR3 is CASSELLDRLGPGNTIYF. In DNA form, the CDR3 reads TGTGCCAGCAGTGAACTTCTAGACAGATTAGGCCCGGGAAACACCATATATTTT.

The chain links TRBV18 to TRBJ2-7, with TRBD2 matching over 8 bases. The CDR3 runs 15 residues. Germline values: CDR1 KGHSH, CDR2 LQKENI. V was pared by 5 bases and J by 2 bases, with 8 bases of the junction left unmatched. For the CDR3, the DNA is TGTGCCAGCTCAAGTCCGGGACTAGGGACCTACGAGCAGTACTTC. Its translation: CASSSPGLGTYEQYF. Full variable domain (rest looked up from reference TRBV18 and TRBJ2-7): NAGVMQNPRHLVRRRGQEARLRCSPMKGHSHVYWYRQLPEEGLKFMVYLQKENIIDESGMPKERFSAEFPKEGPSILRIQQVVRGDSAAYFCASSSPGLGTYEQYFGPGTRLTVT.

The V call is TRBV7-2, the J call TRBJ2-3; TRBD2 agrees at 9 bases. This CDR3 region has 15 residues. V gave up 1 base and J gave up 8 bases; unmatched junction bases: 7. The germline V gene has CDR1 SGHTA and CDR2 FQGNSA. This chain's CDR3 is CASSLGGGARGTQYF. CDR3 in DNA: TGTGCCAGCAGCTTAGGCGGGGGGGCGCGGGGTACGCAGTATTTT.

This clone was found a few times. The gene calls are TRBV5-1 and TRBJ1-1; 9 bases are a match to TRBD1. V dropped 4 bases and J dropped 5; count of bases not matched to a gene: 12. The germline gives CDR1 SGHRS, CDR2 YFSETQ. CDR3 size: 16 residues. CDR3 nucleotides: TGCGCCAGCAGCCCTACGACAGGGGGATCCGTTACTGAAGCTTTCTTT. Its translation is CASSPTTGGSVTEAFF.

This chain uses TRBV21-1 with TRBJ1-3. TRBV21-1 is a listed pseudogene. The CDR3 loop spans 17 amino acids. CDR3 nucleotide sequence: TGTGCCAGCAGCACAAAAGGCCCTCGGGTTACTGGAAACACCATATATTTT. Amino acid sequence: CASSTKGPRVTGNTIYF.

This rearrangement joins TRBV9 to TRBJ1-3; D remains unclear. Germline V gives CDR1 SGDLS, CDR2 YYNGEE. V gave up 0 bases and J gave up 0 bases, with 7 bases separating them. The CDR3 extends over 15 amino acids. In DNA form, the CDR3 reads TGTGCCAGCAGCGTAGGGGCAGCCTCTGGAAACACCATATATTTT. Residues: CASSVGAASGNTIYF.

The rearrangement links TRBV12-3 or TRBV12-4 to TRBJ2-2; no firm D call. The V end was cut by 2 bases, the J end by 13 bases, with 5 bases between. CDR3 size: 10 residues. The DNA of the CDR3 is TGTGCCAGCAGTTTAAGTAGGCTGTTTTTT. The encoded protein is CASSLSRLFF.

The V gene is TRBV2, the J gene TRBJ2-5; D not certain. The CDR3 loop spans 13 amino acids. Deletions cut 3 bases from V and 1 base from J, with 6 bases between. Germline lookup yields CDR1 SNHLY and CDR2 FYNNEI. The CDR3 DNA reads TGTGCCAGCAGTGAGAACAGCCAAGAGACCCAGTACTTC. It codes for CASSENSQETQYF.

This chain connects TRBV5-4 to TRBJ1-6; 9 nucleotides align to TRBD1. The CDR3 totals 14 residues. The germline V gene has CDR1 SGHNT and CDR2 YYREEE (reference sequence). V lost 3 bases to trimming and J lost 5 bases; unmatched junction nucleotides: 0. CDR3 nucleotide sequence: TGTGCCAGCAGCTGGACAGGGGATAATTCACCCCTCCACTTT. Protein: CASSWTGDNSPLHF.

This chain links TRBV5-1 with TRBJ1-1; 7 bases are shared with TRBD1. V lost 4 bases, J lost 4 bases, and 10 bases stayed unmatched. Germline V gene lookup returns CDR1 SGHRS and CDR2 YFSETQ. The CDR3 consists of 15 residues. The chain's CDR3 is CASSPTPTGPTEAFF. CDR3 sequence (DNA): TGCGCCAGCAGCCCGACCCCGACAGGGCCCACTGAAGCTTTCTTT.

The chain has TRBV4-2 and TRBJ1-1, with TRBD1 matching 7 bases. CDR3 size: 16 residues. The germline V gene has CDR1 LGHNA and CDR2 YNFKEQ. Losses at the gene ends were 0 bases for V and 2 bases for J; bases not matched to a gene: 6. The CDR3 here is CASSQEATGDNTEAFF. The CDR3, as DNA: TGTGCCAGCAGCCAAGAGGCTACAGGGGATAACACTGAAGCTTTCTTT.

The chain links TRBV2 to TRBJ2-2, with D hard to call. The CDR3 spans 14 residues. Germline CDR1 SNHLY, CDR2 FYNNEI. Trimming took 4 bases from V and 2 from J, leaving 8 bases between them. The chain's CDR3 is CASSGQLNTGELFF. Written as DNA, the CDR3 is TGTGCCAGCAGTGGGCAGTTAAACACCGGGGAGCTGTTTTTT.

This clone was detected once. This rearrangement joins TRBV5-1 to TRBJ1-4; D uncertain. The CDR3 consists of 13 residues. V was pared by 2 bases and J by 1 base, with 3 bases between. The germline gives CDR1 SGHRS, CDR2 YFSETQ. CDR3 sequence reads: CASSLQTNEKLFF. The CDR3 DNA follows: TGCGCCAGCAGCTTACAAACTAATGAAAAACTGTTTTTT.

The chain joins TRBV11-2 to TRBJ2-3; 12 nucleotides line up with TRBD2. Germline V gene data show CDR1 as SGHAT and CDR2 as FQNNGV. The CDR3 runs to 16 residues. V dropped 7 bases and J dropped 3; count of bases not matched to a gene: 8. The CDR3 coding sequence is TGTGCCAGCACCGATCGGGGACTAGCGGGTACAGATACGCAGTATTTT. This gives the protein CASTDRGLAGTDTQYF.

This chain connects TRBV21-1 to TRBJ2-2; the D segment call TRBD2 is taken from the table without a DNA check. TRBV21-1 is assigned pseudogene status. The CDR3 is 19 amino acids. DNA for the CDR3: TGTGCCAGCAGCAAACCACCTAGCGGGGGGACCACGAACACCGGGGAGCTGTTTTTT. Residues: CASSKPPSGGTTNTGELFF.

The rearrangement uses TRBV14 and TRBJ2-2; 8 positions agree with TRBD1. Looked up from germline, CDR1 is SGHDN and CDR2 is FVKESK. After removal of 4 bases from V and 4 bases from J, the junction contained 5 bases not matched to a gene. CDR3 size: 15 residues. As DNA, the CDR3 is TGTGCCAGCAGCCGCGGACAGGGTATCACCGGGGAGCTGTTTTTT. Translated: CASSRGQGITGELFF.

This clone was counted between two and nine times. The rearrangement links TRBV5-1 to TRBJ1-3, with TRBD1 identical over 9 bases. CDR1 is SGHRS and CDR2 is YFSETQ in the germline V gene. With 4 bases clipped from V and 2 bases from J, the junction kept 4 bases outside the gene matches. The CDR3 totals 15 residues. CDR3 in amino acids: CASSAGTGPGNTIYF. CDR3 in DNA: TGCGCCAGCAGCGCCGGGACAGGGCCTGGAAACACCATATATTTT. The whole variable domain, remainder taken from reference TRBV5-1 and TRBJ1-3, is KAGVTQTPRYLIKTRGQQVTLSCSPISGHRSVSWYQQTPGQGLQFLFEYFSETQRNKGNFPGRFSGRQFSNSRSEMNVSTLELGDSALYLCASSAGTGPGNTIYFGEGSWLTVV.

The J gene is TRBJ2-7, the V gene TRBV28; the match to TRBD1 covers 8 bases. The CDR3 loop spans 14 amino acids. Germline trimming cut 8 bases from V and 0 bases from J; bases unmatched to any gene: 6. CDR1 MDHEN and CDR2 SYDVKM come from the germline V gene. The CDR3 is CASAYGTGSYEQYV. CDR3 coding DNA: TGTGCCAGCGCCTACGGGACAGGCTCCTACGAGCAGTACGTC.

This chain links TRBV10-1 with TRBJ1-5; TRBD1 matches at 8 bases. The CDR3 is 15 amino acids. After removal of 0 bases from V and 7 bases from J, the junction contained 5 bases not matched to a gene. Germline loops: CDR1 WNHNN, CDR2 SYGVQD (reference sequence). The CDR3 spells CASSESGQVSQPQHF. In DNA, the CDR3 is TGCGCCAGCAGTGAGTCGGGACAGGTAAGCCAGCCCCAGCATTTT.

This clone was observed many times. The rearrangement joins TRBV4-1 to TRBJ1-5; D is undetermined. CDR1 and CDR2 from the germline V gene are MGHRA and YSYEKL. Trimming cost V 0 bases and J 4 bases, with 13 bases left between them. CDR3 length: 16 residues. CDR3 amino acids: CASSQEEGLGNQPQHF. The DNA for the CDR3 is TGCGCCAGCAGCCAAGAGGAGGGTCTAGGAAATCAGCCCCAGCATTTT.

The J gene is TRBJ2-2, the V gene TRBV9; D may be TRBD2 (5 bases). Trimming shortened V by 1 base and J by 7 bases, and 14 bases separated the two germline ends. This CDR3 is built from 15 residues. Germline V CDR1 and CDR2: SGDLS, YYNGEE. The DNA for the CDR3 is TGTGCCAGCAGCGTATTTGGCCCGGCGGGCGGGGAGCTGTTTTTT. Translated: CASSVFGPAGGELFF.

The chain is built from TRBV7-9 and TRBJ2-1; D might be TRBD2 (5 bases). Germline assignment: CDR1 SEHNR and CDR2 FQNEAQ (reference sequence). V was trimmed by 6 bases and J by 6 bases, leaving 9 bases between them. This CDR3 has 12 amino acids. DNA of the CDR3: TGTGCCAGCAGGGGCCGGGGCAATGAGCAGTTCTTC. This sequence encodes CASRGRGNEQFF.

V and J are TRBV7-9 and TRBJ1-2; D unresolved. CDR1 SEHNR and CDR2 FQNEAQ come from the germline V gene (reference sequence). This CDR3 comprises 16 residues. Trimming removed 3 bases from V and 4 bases from J, with 18 bases in between. This CDR3 reads CASSLGVGETSYGYTF. The CDR3 nucleotides are TGTGCCAGCAGCTTGGGAGTGGGAGAAACATCCTATGGCTACACCTTC.

This clone was found once. The genes are TRBV5-1 and TRBJ1-4, with 8 bases aligning to TRBD1. V lost 0 bases, J lost 7 bases, and 2 bases stayed unmatched. CDR3 length: 14 residues. CDR1 is SGHRS, CDR2 YFSETQ, per germline. The CDR3 region has the DNA TGCGCCAGCAGCTTGGTAACAGGGGGTGAAAAACTGTTTTTT. Its protein is CASSLVTGGEKLFF.

The chain joins TRBV2 to TRBJ2-6; tentative D call: TRBD1 (6 bases). This CDR3 spans 15 amino acids. CDR1 is SNHLY and CDR2 is FYNNEI in the germline V gene. V dropped 7 bases and J dropped 0 bases, with 10 bases sitting between them. The CDR3 region is CASTVTGSGANVLTF. The CDR3 nucleotides read TGTGCCAGCACTGTGACAGGCTCTGGGGCCAACGTCCTGACTTTC. Based on the CDR3 plus reference TRBV2 and TRBJ2-6, the full variable domain is EPEVTQTPSHQVTQMGQEVILRCVPISNHLYFYWYRQILGQKVEFLVSFYNNEISEKSEIFDDQFSVERPDGSNFTLKIRSTKLEDSAMYFCASTVTGSGANVLTFGAGSRLTVL.

V usage is TRBV6-6 and J usage is TRBJ2-5, with TRBD2 as a possible D gene (5 bases). CDR3 length equals 12 residues. Germline V CDR1 and CDR2: MNHNY, SVGAGI (reference sequence). With 8 bases removed from V and 2 bases from J, the gap between germline ends came to 9 bases. CDR3 region: CASRGQQETQYF. In nucleotides, the CDR3 is TGTGCCAGCCGCGGGCAGCAAGAGACCCAGTACTTC.

This clone has just one count. This chain links TRBV6-5 with TRBJ2-3; 9 bases align to TRBD1. This CDR3 has 15 amino acids. Trimming cost V 4 bases and J 4 bases; bases outside gene matches: 6. Germline V CDR1 and CDR2: MNHEY, SVGAGI. CDR3 region: CASSSPGQGSDTQYF. The CDR3 region has the DNA TGTGCCAGCAGTTCACCGGGACAGGGATCAGATACGCAGTATTTT.

The chain joins TRBV6-5 to TRBJ1-1; 7 bases map to TRBD1. This CDR3 has 15 residues. Unmatched junction bases numbered 9, after V lost 2 bases and J lost 6 bases. In germline, CDR1 is MNHEY, CDR2 SVGAGI. The CDR3 loop reads CASSYETGLSAEAFF. The CDR3 region has the DNA TGTGCCAGCAGTTACGAGACAGGGCTGAGCGCTGAAGCTTTCTTT.